This T cell receptor (beta chain) was identified during a study of Ad26.COV2.S vaccination and SARS-CoV-2 variants. Repertoires were generated with immunoSEQ multiplex PCR, while TCRdb's copy carries only in-frame clones and drops some. The repertoire holds over 400,000 clones, with approximately 90% as singletons. The treatment is: about 20 received Ad26.COV2.S at low or high dose, single or two shots; roughly 5 received placebo; per-sample allocation not given. Vaccine and placebo recipients were sampled on day 63 after the first injection. CDR3 length equals 18 residues. Germline V gene sequence: CDR1 MNHEY, CDR2 SMNVEV (reference sequence). Between the trimmed V and J ends, which lost 4 bases and 0 bases, there was a span of 16 bases.

The sample consisted of peripheral blood, taken in a trial of Ad26.COV2.S vaccine versus placebo. The genes are TRBV27 and TRBJ1-6; D is unresolved. The origin of this receptor is a person aged 18-60 years who received the Ad26.COV2.S COVID-19 vaccine or a placebo. Here the CDR3 DNA reads TGTGCCAGCAGTTCCAGCGCTAAAGATTTCTCCTATAATTCACCCCTCCACTTT. Its translation: CASSSSAKDFSYNSPLHF.